This T cell receptor beta chain was recovered during a study of cytomegalovirus exposure and HLA in healthy donors. Study-wide background: Genetic ancestry analysis placed over 65% of the 398 donors that were genotyped in the Caucasian-associated cluster. Study-level findings and limits: Sequencing likely caused a cluster of highly shared sequence variants. It emerged from a later analysis that several of the most significant clusters appeared to be linked to common viral pathogens.

As for this clone: Antigen unknown.

The V end lost 2 bases, the J end lost 1 base, and 6 bases lay between the germline ends. Germline V gene data show CDR1 as SGDLS and CDR2 as YYNGEE. This CDR3 region has 13 residues. The PCR made use of 60 Vbeta and 13 Jbeta primers. Sequenced by immunoSEQ multiplex PCR; TCRdb stores in-frame clones only, minus some. This sample carries around 130,000 clones, around 77% of them seen once, and the ten largest clones take roughly 6%. The receptor comes from a man between 18 and 35 years old in good health and CMV-seropositive. Material: PBMCs. The rearrangement joins TRBV9 to TRBJ1-1, with D perhaps matching TRBD1 (6 bases). CDR3 sequence reads: CASSVTGNTEAFF. The DNA of the CDR3 is TGTGCCAGCAGCGTGACAGGGAACACTGAAGCTTTCTTT. Looking up the rest from reference TRBV9 and TRBJ1-1 gives the full variable domain: DSGVTQTPKHLITATGQRVTLRCSPRSGDLSVYWYQQSLDQGLQFLIQYYNGEERAKGNILERFSAQQFPDLHSELNLSSLELGDSALYFCASSVTGNTEAFFGQGTRLTVV.